The clone carrying this TCR beta chain is a singleton in its sample. The V and J ends lost 0 bases and 3 bases respectively, with 3 bases between them. The length of the CDR3 is 13 residues. Germline V gene sequence: CDR1 GTSNPN, CDR2 SVGIG (reference sequence). This table comes from immunoSEQ multiplex PCR, and its TCRdb copy is limited to in-frame clones, with some not included. Seen here are approximately 90,000 clones, about 87% observed once, and the top ten hold roughly an eighth. This sample stems from a study of control samples from healthy donors and cancer patients. Input material: blood. The sequence was obtained from a woman aged 70 to 79 in good health. V gene TRBV30 combines with J gene TRBJ2-6; no definite D call. CDR3 region: CAWSVSGANVLTF. The CDR3 nucleotides read TGTGCCTGGAGTGTGAGTGGGGCCAACGTCCTGACTTTC.